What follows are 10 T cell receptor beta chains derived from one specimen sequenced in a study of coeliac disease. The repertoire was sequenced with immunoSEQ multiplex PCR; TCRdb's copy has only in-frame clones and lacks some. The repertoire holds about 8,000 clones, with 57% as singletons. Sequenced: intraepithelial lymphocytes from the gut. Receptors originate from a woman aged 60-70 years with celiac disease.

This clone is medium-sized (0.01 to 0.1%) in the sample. CDR3 in DNA: TGTGCCAGCAGCCCTAGCGGGGGGGCGCAGAATGAGCAGTTCTTC. Translating gives CASSPSGGAQNEQFF. The chain carries TRBV5-4 and TRBJ2-1; 12 bases fit TRBD2. With V trimmed by 4 bases and J by 7 bases, 6 bases remained unmatched. The CDR3 totals 15 residues. The germline gives CDR1 SGHNT, CDR2 YYREEE (reference sequence).

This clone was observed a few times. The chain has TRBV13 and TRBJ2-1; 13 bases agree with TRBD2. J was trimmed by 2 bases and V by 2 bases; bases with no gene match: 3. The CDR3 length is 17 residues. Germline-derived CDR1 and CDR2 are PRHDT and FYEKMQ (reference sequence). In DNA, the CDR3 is TGTGCCAGCAGCTTAACTAGCGGGGGGGCGGCCTACAATGAGCAGTTCTTC. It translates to CASSLTSGGAAYNEQFF.

CDR3 sequence reads: CASSPTGTGVHTEAFF. In DNA form, the CDR3 reads TGCGCCAGCAGTCCTACCGGGACAGGGGTTCACACTGAAGCTTTCTTT. The V and J genes are TRBV4-1 and TRBJ1-1; the match to TRBD1 covers 10 bases. Germline V gene lookup returns CDR1 MGHRA and CDR2 YSYEKL. Trimming at V came to 6 bases and at J to 3 bases, leaving 10 bases not matched to a gene. This CDR3 has 16 amino acids.

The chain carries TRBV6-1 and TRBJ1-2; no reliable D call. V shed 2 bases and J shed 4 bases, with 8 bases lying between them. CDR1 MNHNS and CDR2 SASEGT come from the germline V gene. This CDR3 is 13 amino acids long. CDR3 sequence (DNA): TGTGCCAGCAGTGAACTTAGCTTCTATGGCTACACCTTC. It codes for CASSELSFYGYTF.

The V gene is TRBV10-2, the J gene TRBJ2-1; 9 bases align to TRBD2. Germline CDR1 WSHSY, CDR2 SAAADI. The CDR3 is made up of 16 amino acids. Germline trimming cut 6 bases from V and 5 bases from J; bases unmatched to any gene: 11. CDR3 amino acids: CASSDPTSGHDNEQFF. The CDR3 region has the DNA TGCGCCAGCAGCGACCCCACTAGCGGGCATGACAATGAGCAGTTCTTC.

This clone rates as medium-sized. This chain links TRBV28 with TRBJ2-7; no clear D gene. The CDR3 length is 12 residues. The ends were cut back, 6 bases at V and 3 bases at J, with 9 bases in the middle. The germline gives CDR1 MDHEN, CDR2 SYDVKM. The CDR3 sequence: CASSPRNYEQYF. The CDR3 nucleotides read TGTGCCAGCAGCCCGCGGAACTACGAGCAGTACTTC.

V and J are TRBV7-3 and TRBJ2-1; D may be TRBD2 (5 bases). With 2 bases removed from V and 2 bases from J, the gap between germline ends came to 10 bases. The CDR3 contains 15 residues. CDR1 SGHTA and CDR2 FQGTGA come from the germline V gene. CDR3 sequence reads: CASSLGEGTYNEQFF. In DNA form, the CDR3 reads TGTGCCAGCAGCTTAGGCGAGGGAACCTACAATGAGCAGTTCTTC.

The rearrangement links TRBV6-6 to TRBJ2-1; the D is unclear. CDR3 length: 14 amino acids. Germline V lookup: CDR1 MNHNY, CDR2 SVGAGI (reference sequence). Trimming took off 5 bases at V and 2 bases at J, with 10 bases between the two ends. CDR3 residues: CASSGDSAYNEQFF. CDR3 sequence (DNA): TGTGCCAGCAGTGGAGACTCCGCCTACAATGAGCAGTTCTTC.

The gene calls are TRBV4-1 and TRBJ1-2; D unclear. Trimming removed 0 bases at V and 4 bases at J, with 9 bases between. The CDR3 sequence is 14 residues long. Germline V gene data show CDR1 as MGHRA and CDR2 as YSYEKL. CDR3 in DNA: TGCGCCAGCAGCCAAGAAAGTCAGATCTATGGCTACACCTTC. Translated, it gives CASSQESQIYGYTF.

DNA for the CDR3: TGTGCCAGCAGCTTGGCTGGCAGACAAGCAACTAATGAAAAACTGTTTTTT. Amino acids: CASSLAGRQATNEKLFF. V gene TRBV5-6 combines with J gene TRBJ1-4; D is unclear. The CDR3 consists of 17 residues. The V end lost 0 bases, the J end lost 0 bases, and 12 bases lay between the germline ends. The germline V gene encodes CDR1 SGHDT and CDR2 YYEEEE.